This T cell receptor (beta chain) was obtained from a study of vaccination effects on CD4 cells after COVID-19. Study-level background: Supplemented with around 9.3 IU/ml IL-2 and 9.5 to 10 ug/ml peptides, roughly 2 million PBMC per well were kept in culture.

The germline gives CDR1 SGHTA, CDR2 FQGNSA. After removal of 2 bases from V and 2 bases from J, the junction contained 3 bases not matched to a gene. This CDR3 region has 15 residues. With regard to this clone: Its matching antigen is unknown.

TCRdb's table, derived via immunoSEQ multiplex PCR, lists solely in-frame clones and lacks some. Of 40,000 or so clones in the sample, 82% were seen once. Culture proceeded for under twelve days, and CD4+ T cells were then isolated. The V gene is TRBV7-2, the J gene TRBJ2-3, with 8 bases that match TRBD1. The sequence derives from a human donor who received a COVID-19 vaccine. Here the sequenced sample was CD4+ T cells from PBMCs cultured without peptide, taken before COVID-19 vaccination. DNA for the CDR3: TGTGCCAGCAGCTTAATGGGACAGGTCACAGATACGCAGTATTTT. Amino acids: CASSLMGQVTDTQYF.